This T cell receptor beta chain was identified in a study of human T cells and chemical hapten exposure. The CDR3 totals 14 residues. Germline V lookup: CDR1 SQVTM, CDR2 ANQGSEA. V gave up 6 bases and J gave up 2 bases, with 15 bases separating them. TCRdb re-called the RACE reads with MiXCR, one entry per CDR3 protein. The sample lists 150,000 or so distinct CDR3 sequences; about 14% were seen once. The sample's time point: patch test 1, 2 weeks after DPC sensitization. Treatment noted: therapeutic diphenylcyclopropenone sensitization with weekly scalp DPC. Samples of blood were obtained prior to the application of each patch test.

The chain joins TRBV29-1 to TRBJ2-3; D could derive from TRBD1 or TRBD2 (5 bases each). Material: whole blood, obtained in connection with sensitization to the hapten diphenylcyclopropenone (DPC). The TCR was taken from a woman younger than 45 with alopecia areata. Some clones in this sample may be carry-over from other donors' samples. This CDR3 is CSVTGTATTDTQYF. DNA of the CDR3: TGCAGCGTCACCGGGACGGCGACCACAGATACGCAGTATTTT.